The entry that follows covers one T cell receptor beta chain sequence. What it binds is not known. This entry is derived from a study of T cells after yellow fever vaccination. Overall study results and limits: At under 98% for CD4 and about 88% for CD8, most primary-vaccination clones showed up again after the booster. Shared CD4/CD8 clonotypes were a small share, likely from convergent recombination. The secondary response was weaker but peaked faster, day 5 versus 15.

TCRdb recomputed calls from the 5' RACE reads with MiXCR, one row per CDR3 protein. This table has approximately 550,000 distinct CDR3 sequences, around 21% appearing once. The CDR3 loop spans 16 amino acids. The V and J ends lost 3 bases and 6 bases respectively, with 18 bases between them. CDR1 is WNHNN, CDR2 SYGVQD, per germline (reference sequence). The TCR originated in a man aged 25-45 years who received the YFV17D yellow fever vaccine. The J gene is TRBJ2-1, the V gene TRBV10-1, with D unclear. The sample here was PBMCs, taken 15 days after the yellow fever booster vaccination. CDR3 loop: CASSEGGSIGPNEQFF. In nucleotides, the CDR3 is TGCGCCAGCAGTGAAGGCGGTTCGATCGGTCCCAATGAGCAGTTCTTC.